This TCR beta chain was profiled in a study of spatial heterogeneity in lung cancer. About the study: Raw reads showed each unique TCR and UMI combination turning up more than ten times on average.

Regarding time point: sample taken at primary tumor resection. There were some 76 donors, all of them untreated patients with early-stage non-small cell lung cancer. Whole RNA, isolated from tumor, nontumor lung or frozen PBMC, was sequenced without prior sorting. The CDR3 sequence is 14 residues long. Germline CDR1 reads SGHTA; CDR2 reads FQGNSA. The ends were cut back, 6 bases at V and 3 bases at J, with 13 bases in the middle. This clonotype is labeled as medium-sized (0.01 to 0.1%). A single record per CDR3 protein comes from TCRdb applying MiXCR to the 5' RACE reads. The table has fewer than 1,500 distinct CDR3 sequences, about 6.5% seen once; the top ten hold around 19%.

This receptor was obtained from a male donor with early-stage non-small cell lung cancer. The starting material was normal lung tissue next to the tumor, obtained at surgery. The chain links TRBV7-2 to TRBJ2-3; weak D call: TRBD2 (7 bases). The CDR3 sequence: CASRRGAGTDTQYF. As DNA, the CDR3 is TGTGCCAGCAGACGGGGGGCTGGTACAGATACGCAGTATTTT. Drawing the rest from reference TRBV7-2 and TRBJ2-3, the complete variable domain is GAGVSQSPSNKVTEKGKDVELRCDPISGHTALYWYRQSLGQGLEFLIYFQGNSAPDKSGLPSDRFSAERTGGSVSTLTIQRTQQEDSAVYLCASRRGAGTDTQYFGPGTRLTVL.